Listed below are T cell receptor beta chains from one sample, sequenced in a study of cytomegalovirus exposure and HLA in healthy donors. This table comes from immunoSEQ multiplex PCR, and its TCRdb copy is limited to in-frame clones, with some not included. The sample includes nearly 300,000 clones, more than 80% of them seen just once. The sample was PBMCs. The receptors shown here come from a man aged 40-50 years in good health and CMV-seropositive. The CDR3 runs from the conserved cysteine through the conserved F or W. D genes are given only for firm matches. Where a row states a size, it is once, few, many or the class of an expanded clone; other rows omit it.

v_gene,d_gene,abundance,j_gene,CDR3nt,CDR3aa
TRBV2,TRBD1,NA,TRBJ2-7,TGTGCCAGCAGGGACAGGGCAGGCGAGCAGTACTTC,CASRDRAGEQYF
TRBV18,NA,NA,TRBJ2-5,TGTGCCAGCTCACCAGCCGGCGGAGAGACCCAGTACTTC,CASSPAGGETQYF
TRBV29-1,NA,once,TRBJ1-1,TGCAGCGTTGAAGTGGCGGGGATGAACACTGAAGCTTTCTTT,CSVEVAGMNTEAFF
TRBV28,TRBD1,once,TRBJ1-5,TGTGCCAGCAGCTTGATACAGGGGAATCAGCCCCAGCATTTT,CASSLIQGNQPQHF
TRBV5-1,TRBD1,NA,TRBJ1-2,TGCGCCAGCAGCTTGGGACAGGGCTACTATGGCTACACCTTC,CASSLGQGYYGYTF
TRBV7-3,TRBD2,once,TRBJ2-5,TGTGCCAGCAGCTTTGCTAGCGGGCCACAAGAGACCCAGTACTTC,CASSFASGPQETQYF
TRBV6-6,NA,NA,TRBJ2-3,TGTGCCAGCAGTGTCGCGACATCCGATACGCAGTATTTT,CASSVATSDTQYF
TRBV19,TRBD2,NA,TRBJ2-1,TGTGCCAGTAGTCCCCTGGGACTAGCGGGGGCCCAGTTCTTC,CASSPLGLAGAQFF
TRBV18,NA,few,TRBJ1-2,TGTGCCAGCTCACCAGGGGAGCGTGGCGGCTACACCTTC,CASSPGERGGYTF
TRBV6-4,TRBD1,NA,TRBJ1-5,TGTGCCAGCAGTCCCCTAAAAGACGGACAGGGGATTGGCAATCAGCCCCAGCATTTT,CASSPLKDGQGIGNQPQHF
TRBV28,TRBD1,once,TRBJ2-3,TGTGCCAGCAGTCTGCTCGACAGGGGGCAGGTTACGCAGTATTTT,CASSLLDRGQVTQYF
TRBV29-1,NA,NA,TRBJ2-7,TGCAGCGTTGCCCCGACAGGAACCGAGCAGTACTTC,CSVAPTGTEQYF
TRBV14,TRBD1,NA,TRBJ2-5,TGTGCCAGCAGCCAAGATAACGGGACAGATAATAAGGAGCAGTACTTC,CASSQDNGTDNKEQYF
TRBV18,NA,NA,TRBJ2-7,TGTGCCAGCTCACCAGAGCGCAGCTCCTACGAGCAGTACTTC,CASSPERSSYEQYF
TRBV28,TRBD1,NA,TRBJ2-7,TGTGCCAGCAGATCGGGACAGGGGGCCTCTTACGAGCAGTACTTC,CASRSGQGASYEQYF
TRBV5-6,NA,NA,TRBJ1-2,TGTGCCAGCAGCTTATGGACGGTTCTAGCGAGTTACTATGGCTACACCTTC,CASSLWTVLASYYGYTF
TRBV18,NA,NA,TRBJ1-5,TGTGCCAGCTCACCAATAGAAGGGGGCAATCAGCCCCAGCATTTT,CASSPIEGGNQPQHF
TRBV7-2,NA,NA,TRBJ2-6,TGTGCCAGCAGCACACAGGTCTCTGGGGCCAACGTCCTGACTTTC,CASSTQVSGANVLTF
TRBV23-1,NA,once,TRBJ2-7,TGCGCCAGCAGTCCAGGTCCCTTGACCTACGAGCAGTACTTC,CASSPGPLTYEQYF
TRBV11-2,NA,NA,TRBJ1-2,TGTGCCAGCAGCCCACCGGGAGCTAACTATGGCTACACCTTC,CASSPPGANYGYTF
TRBV7-9,NA,NA,TRBJ2-7,TGTGCCAGCAGCTTAGGAGCGGGTTCCTACGAGCAGTACTTC,CASSLGAGSYEQYF
TRBV19,TRBD2,NA,TRBJ2-7,TGTGCCAGTAGTAGCCTCGCGGGAGGGGCCTACGAGCAGTACTTC,CASSSLAGGAYEQYF